One and the same sample provided the 7 T cell receptor beta chains below, sequenced in a study of beta chain features in type 1 diabetes. Expressed TCRB transcripts were sequenced after all isolated RNA was converted to cDNA. The repertoire was sequenced with immunoSEQ multiplex PCR; TCRdb's copy has only in-frame clones and lacks some. The sample has approximately 170,000 clones, about 9.1% seen once; the top ten hold about 2.1%. The sample taken for sequencing was central memory CD4+ T cells from blood. These receptor sequences come from a woman aged 18-29 years in good health.

V is TRBV27 and J is TRBJ1-6; unclear D gene. This CDR3 is 14 amino acids long. Germline CDR1 MNHEY, CDR2 SMNVEV (reference sequence). The germline V and J ends were trimmed by 3 bases and 0 bases, with 3 bases remaining between them. The CDR3 region has the DNA TGTGCCAGCAGTTTCAGCTCCTATAATTCACCCCTCCACTTT. This translates into CASSFSSYNSPLHF.

Ten or more counts support this clone. The V gene is TRBV19, the J gene TRBJ2-7; a weak D match, TRBD2 (6 bases). CDR3 length: 16 residues. Germline V gene lookup returns CDR1 LNHDA and CDR2 SQIVND (reference sequence). V shed 0 bases and J shed 5 bases, with 17 bases lying between them. The CDR3 sequence: CASSIEGGAILDEQYF. The CDR3 DNA is TGTGCCAGTAGTATAGAGGGCGGGGCCATCCTGGACGAGCAGTACTTC.

There are a few counts of this clone. The chain carries TRBV7-9 and TRBJ1-1; 7 bases are a match to TRBD1. The CDR3 spans 15 residues. Germline assignment: CDR1 SEHNR and CDR2 FQNEAQ (reference sequence). The V segment lost 5 bases and the J segment 4 bases; nucleotides outside the gene matches: 10. CDR3 region: CASSKGGQAPTEAFF. In DNA form, the CDR3 reads TGTGCCAGCAGCAAAGGTGGACAGGCCCCCACTGAAGCTTTCTTT.

This clone was recorded a few times. The chain couples TRBV6-5 to TRBJ2-7; D gene uncertain. The CDR3 is 15 amino acids. Germline CDR1 and CDR2: MNHEY and SVGAGI. The ends were cut back, 0 bases at V and 4 bases at J, with 13 bases in the middle. CDR3 sequence (DNA): TGTGCCAGCAGTTACTCTGCCTTAGACTCATACGAGCAGTACTTC. Translation: CASSYSALDSYEQYF.

The genes are TRBV18 and TRBJ2-7; a possible D gene is TRBD2 (6 bases). With 1 base removed from V and 6 bases from J, the gap between germline ends came to 16 bases. This CDR3 comprises 15 residues. Looked up from germline, CDR1 is KGHSH and CDR2 is LQKENI. The DNA for the CDR3 is TGTGCCAGCTCACCACGAACGGACCGGGACTCCGAGCAGTACTTC. The encoded protein is CASSPRTDRDSEQYF.

J is TRBJ1-3 and V is TRBV5-6, with D unclear. Germline-derived CDR1 and CDR2 are SGHDT and YYEEEE. The CDR3 length is 14 residues. V dropped 1 base and J dropped 3 bases, with 8 bases sitting between them. For the CDR3, the DNA is TGTGCCAGCAGCTTGTTCGGGTATGGAAACACCATATATTTT. Its translation: CASSLFGYGNTIYF.

This clone has a count of ten or more. This chain connects TRBV5-1 to TRBJ2-5; TRBD2 agrees at 7 bases. The V and J ends lost 0 bases and 2 bases, in that order; junction bases with no gene match: 7. Germline V gene lookup returns CDR1 SGHRS and CDR2 YFSETQ. The length of the CDR3 is 16 residues. The CDR3 DNA sequence: TGCGCCAGCAGCTTGGAGGCTAGCGGACTTCAAGAGACCCAGTACTTC. Translating it yields CASSLEASGLQETQYF.